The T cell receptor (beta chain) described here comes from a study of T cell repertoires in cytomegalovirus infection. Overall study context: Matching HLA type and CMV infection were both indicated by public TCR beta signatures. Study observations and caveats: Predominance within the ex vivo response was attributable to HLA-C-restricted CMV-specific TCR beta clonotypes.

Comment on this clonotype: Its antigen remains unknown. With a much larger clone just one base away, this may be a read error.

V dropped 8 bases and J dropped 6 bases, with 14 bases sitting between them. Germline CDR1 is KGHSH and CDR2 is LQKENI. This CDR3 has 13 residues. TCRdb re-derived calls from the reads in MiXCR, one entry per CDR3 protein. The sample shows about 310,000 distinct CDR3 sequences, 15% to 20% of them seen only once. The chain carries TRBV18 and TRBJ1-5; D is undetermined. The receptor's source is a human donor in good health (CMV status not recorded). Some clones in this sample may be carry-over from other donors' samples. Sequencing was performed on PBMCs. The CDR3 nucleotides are TGTGCCAGCGGACCGACACCCAGTCAGCCCCAGCATTTT. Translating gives CASGPTPSQPQHF.